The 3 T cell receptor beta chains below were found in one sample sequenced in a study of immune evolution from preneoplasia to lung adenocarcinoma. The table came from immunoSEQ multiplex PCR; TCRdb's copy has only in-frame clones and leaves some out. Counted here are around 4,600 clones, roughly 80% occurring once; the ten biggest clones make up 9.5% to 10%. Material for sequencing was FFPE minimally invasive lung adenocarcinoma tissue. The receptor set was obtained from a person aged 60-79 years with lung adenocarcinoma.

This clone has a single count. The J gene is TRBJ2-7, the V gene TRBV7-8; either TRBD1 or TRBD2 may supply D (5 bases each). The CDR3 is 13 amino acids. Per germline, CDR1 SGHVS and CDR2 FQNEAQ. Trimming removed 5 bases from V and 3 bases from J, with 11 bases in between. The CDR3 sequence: CASSRGTDYEQYF. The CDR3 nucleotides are TGTGCCAGCAGCCGAGGGACCGACTACGAGCAGTACTTC.

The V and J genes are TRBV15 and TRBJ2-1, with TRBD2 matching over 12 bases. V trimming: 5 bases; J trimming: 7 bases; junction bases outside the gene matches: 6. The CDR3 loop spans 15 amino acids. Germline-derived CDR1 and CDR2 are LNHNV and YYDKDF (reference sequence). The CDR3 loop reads CATSAQGTSGNEQFF. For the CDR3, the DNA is TGTGCCACCAGCGCCCAGGGGACTAGCGGGAATGAGCAGTTCTTC.

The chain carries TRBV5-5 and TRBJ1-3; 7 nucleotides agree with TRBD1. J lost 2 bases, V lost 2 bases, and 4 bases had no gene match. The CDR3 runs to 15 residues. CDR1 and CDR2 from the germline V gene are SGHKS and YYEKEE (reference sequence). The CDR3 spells CASSLTGEAGNTIYF. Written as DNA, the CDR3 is TGTGCCAGCAGCTTAACAGGGGAGGCTGGAAACACCATATATTTT.